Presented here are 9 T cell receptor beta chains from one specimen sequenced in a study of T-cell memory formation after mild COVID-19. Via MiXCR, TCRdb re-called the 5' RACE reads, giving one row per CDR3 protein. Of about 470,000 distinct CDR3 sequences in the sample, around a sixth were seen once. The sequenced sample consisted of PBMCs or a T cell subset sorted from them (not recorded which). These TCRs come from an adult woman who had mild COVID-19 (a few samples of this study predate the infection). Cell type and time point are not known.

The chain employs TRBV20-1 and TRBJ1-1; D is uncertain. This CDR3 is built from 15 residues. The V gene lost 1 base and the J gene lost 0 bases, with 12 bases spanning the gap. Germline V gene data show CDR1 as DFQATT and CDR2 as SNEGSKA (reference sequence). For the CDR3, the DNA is TGCAGTGCTAGAGGGGCTGAAACCATGAACACTGAAGCTTTCTTT. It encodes CSARGAETMNTEAFF.

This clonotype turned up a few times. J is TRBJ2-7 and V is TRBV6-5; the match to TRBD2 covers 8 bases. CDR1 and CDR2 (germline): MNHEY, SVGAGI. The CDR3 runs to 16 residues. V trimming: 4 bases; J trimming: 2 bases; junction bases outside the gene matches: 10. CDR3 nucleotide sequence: TGTGCCAGCAGTTCCCATAGGGCTAGCGGGCCCTACGAGCAGTACTTC. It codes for CASSSHRASGPYEQYF.

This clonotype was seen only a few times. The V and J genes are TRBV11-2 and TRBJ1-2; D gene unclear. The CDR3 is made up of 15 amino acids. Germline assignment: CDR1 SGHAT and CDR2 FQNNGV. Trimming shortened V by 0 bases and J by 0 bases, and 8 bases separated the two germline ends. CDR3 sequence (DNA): TGTGCCAGCAGCTTAGAACAGTCAACTAACTATGGCTACACCTTC. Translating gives CASSLEQSTNYGYTF.

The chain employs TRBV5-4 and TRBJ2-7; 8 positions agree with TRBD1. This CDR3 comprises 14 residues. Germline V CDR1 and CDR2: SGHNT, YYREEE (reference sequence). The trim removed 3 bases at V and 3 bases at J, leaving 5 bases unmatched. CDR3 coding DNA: TGTGCCAGCAGCTCACCGGGACAGGACTACGAGCAGTACTTC. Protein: CASSSPGQDYEQYF.

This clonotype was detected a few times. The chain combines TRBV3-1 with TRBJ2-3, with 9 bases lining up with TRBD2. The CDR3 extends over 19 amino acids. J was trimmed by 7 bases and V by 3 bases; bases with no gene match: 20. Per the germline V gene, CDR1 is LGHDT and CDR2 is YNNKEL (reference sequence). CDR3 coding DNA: TGTGCCAGCAGCCACGGGAATCTAGCGGGGCGCCTTCTATCTTATACGCAGTATTTT. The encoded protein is CASSHGNLAGRLLSYTQYF.

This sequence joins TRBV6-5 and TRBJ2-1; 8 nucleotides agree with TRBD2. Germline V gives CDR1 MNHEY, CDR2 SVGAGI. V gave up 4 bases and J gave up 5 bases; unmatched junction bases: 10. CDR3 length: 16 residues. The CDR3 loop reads CASSSPTSGAHNEQFF. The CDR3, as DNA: TGTGCCAGCAGTTCCCCTACTAGCGGAGCTCACAATGAGCAGTTCTTC.

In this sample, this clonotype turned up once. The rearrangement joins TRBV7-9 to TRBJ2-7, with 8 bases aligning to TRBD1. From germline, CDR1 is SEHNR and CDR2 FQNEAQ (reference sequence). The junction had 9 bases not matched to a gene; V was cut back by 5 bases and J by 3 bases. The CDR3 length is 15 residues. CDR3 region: CASSPQGGRVYEQYF. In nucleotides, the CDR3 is TGTGCCAGCAGCCCACAGGGGGGAAGGGTCTACGAGCAGTACTTC.

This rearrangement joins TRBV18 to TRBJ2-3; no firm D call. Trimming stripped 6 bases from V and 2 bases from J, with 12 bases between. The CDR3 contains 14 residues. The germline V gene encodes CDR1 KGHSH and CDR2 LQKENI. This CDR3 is CASSPYRDTDTQYF. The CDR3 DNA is TGTGCCAGCTCGCCCTACAGAGACACAGATACGCAGTATTTT.

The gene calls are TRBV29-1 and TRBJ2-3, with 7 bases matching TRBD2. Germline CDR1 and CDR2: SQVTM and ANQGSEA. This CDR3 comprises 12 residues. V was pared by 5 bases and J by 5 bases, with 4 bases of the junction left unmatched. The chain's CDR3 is CSVPRGVDTQYF. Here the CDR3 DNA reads TGCAGCGTTCCCCGGGGGGTAGATACGCAGTATTTT.